Presented here are 8 T cell receptor beta chains from one specimen sequenced in a study of T-cell memory formation after mild COVID-19. TCRdb used MiXCR to reprocess the 5' RACE reads, holding one entry per CDR3 protein. The sample consists of just over 400,000 distinct CDR3 sequences, about 22% of them appearing once. The specimen sequenced was PBMCs or a T cell subset sorted from them (not recorded which). The receptor set was obtained from an adult woman who had mild COVID-19 (a few samples of this study predate the infection). Cell type and time point are not known.

The V gene is TRBV7-2, the J gene TRBJ2-3, with 7 positions matching TRBD2. CDR1 and CDR2 from the germline V gene are SGHTA and FQGNSA. The CDR3 runs to 16 residues. Trimming removed 5 bases from V and 2 bases from J; junction bases left unmatched: 10. The CDR3 loop is CASSAGSGTHTDTQYF. The CDR3 DNA reads as TGTGCCAGCAGCGCGGGGAGCGGGACCCACACAGATACGCAGTATTTT.

This clonotype was recorded a few times. The V and J genes are TRBV6-2 or TRBV6-3 and TRBJ2-5; TRBD2 agrees at 16 bases. V dropped 6 bases and J dropped 5; count of bases not matched to a gene: 3. Germline CDR1 reads MNHEY; CDR2 reads SVGEGT. The CDR3 sequence is 15 residues long. The CDR3 spells CASRRGLAGGETQYF. As DNA, the CDR3 is TGTGCCAGCAGGAGGGGACTAGCGGGAGGGGAGACCCAGTACTTC.

Worth noting for this clonotype: This sequence may be a read error, since a much larger clone differs from it by one base. The V call is TRBV12-3 or TRBV12-4, the J call TRBJ2-4, with TRBD2 as a possible D gene (5 bases). This CDR3 comprises 15 residues. The CDR3: CASSLPGMGKNIQNF. The CDR3 DNA reads as TGTGCCAGCAGTTTGCCGGGGATGGGCAAAAACATTCAGAACTTC.

This clonotype was found a few times. The chain combines TRBV27 with TRBJ2-2; D is possibly TRBD1 (6 bases). Between the trimmed V and J ends, which lost 3 bases and 4 bases, there was a span of 15 bases. Germline assignment: CDR1 MNHEY and CDR2 SMNVEV (reference sequence). This CDR3 region has 16 residues. Written as DNA, the CDR3 is TGTGCCAGCAGTTTTAGGGGGTGGGGGTCCACCGGGGAGCTGTTTTTT. This codes for CASSFRGWGSTGELFF.

V is TRBV6-4 and J is TRBJ2-7; D ambiguous. CDR3 length equals 12 residues. The germline V and J ends were trimmed by 2 bases and 7 bases, with 9 bases remaining between them. Germline CDR1 is MRHNA and CDR2 is SNTAGT. CDR3 amino acids: CASSDRGPEQYF. CDR3 coding DNA: TGTGCCAGCAGTGACCGAGGACCTGAGCAGTACTTC.

This clonotype was observed a few times. The chain combines TRBV27 with TRBJ1-1; D remains unclear. The germline gives CDR1 MNHEY, CDR2 SMNVEV (reference sequence). The CDR3 sequence is 13 residues long. Between the trimmed V and J ends, which lost 1 base and 3 bases, there was a span of 6 bases. This CDR3 is CASSLWPYTEAFF. DNA of the CDR3: TGTGCCAGCAGTTTATGGCCTTACACTGAAGCTTTCTTT.

A few counts support this clonotype. The chain has TRBV24-1 and TRBJ2-7, with D tentatively TRBD1 (5 bases). V lost 4 bases and J 2 bases, leaving 14 bases between the germline ends. Germline V gene lookup returns CDR1 KGHDR and CDR2 SFDVKD. The length of the CDR3 is 15 residues. CDR3 in DNA: TGTGCCACCAGTGAACCCGGGCAAGGGGCCTACGAGCAGTACTTC. Translated, it gives CATSEPGQGAYEQYF.

J is TRBJ2-5 and V is TRBV7-8; tentatively, D is TRBD2 (7 bases). The CDR3 is 18 residues long. Trimming shortened V by 4 bases and J by 5 bases, and 26 bases separated the two germline ends. Germline loops: CDR1 SGHVS, CDR2 FQNEAQ. The CDR3 is CASSYGGGLRPQGETQYF. In DNA, the CDR3 is TGTGCCAGCAGCTATGGGGGGGGACTACGACCTCAGGGGGAGACCCAGTACTTC.